What follows describes a single T cell receptor (beta chain). Its target is unknown. PCR used 60 Vbeta primers and 13 Jbeta primers. Sequencing was performed with immunoSEQ multiplex PCR; in TCRdb, only in-frame clones are kept and a portion is missing. The data contain approximately 100,000 clones, over 60% of them singletons. Unmatched junction bases numbered 8, after V lost 4 bases and J lost 6 bases. Germline V lookup: CDR1 SGHNT, CDR2 YYREEE (reference sequence). The CDR3 spans 15 residues. The sample comes from a study of cytomegalovirus exposure and HLA in healthy donors. Study in general: The study's early data release held tens of millions of unique TCRs from HLA-typed donors. General observations from the study: TCR sequences were mostly rare, though some public TCRs occurred in many donors. Looking again later, the authors saw that most CMV-associated TCR beta chains seemed HLA-restricted. The investigators catalogued 150 to 200 TCR beta chains as cytomegalovirus-associated.

The chain has TRBV5-4 and TRBJ1-2; 11 nucleotides match TRBD1. Sequencing was done on a sample of PBMCs. The sequence was collected from a woman aged 50 to 60 in good health and CMV-seropositive. CDR3 DNA: TGTGCCAGCAGCGCCCGGGACAGGGGGGCGGATGGCTACACCTTC. Translated, it gives CASSARDRGADGYTF. Together with reference TRBV5-4 and TRBJ1-2, the CDR3 gives the full variable domain: ETGVTQSPTHLIKTRGQQVTLRCSSQSGHNTVSWYQQALGQGPQFIFQYYREEENGRGNFPPRFSGLQFPNYSSELNVNALELDDSALYLCASSARDRGADGYTFGSGTRLTVV.